This paragraph reports one T cell receptor beta chain. Its specificity is not known. This could be a read error, since a much larger clone is one nucleotide away. The source of the sample is a study of molecular identifiers for immune sequencing clone quantification. Previously described methods with listed TCR primers produced the bulk TCR libraries. A single record per CDR3 protein comes from TCRdb applying MiXCR to the PCR reads. The data contain under 350,000 distinct CDR3 sequences, under 25% of them seen just once; the ten biggest clones take up about 0.73%. Study conclusions and caveats: The share of molecules held by clones above 20 RNA copies was over 97% in effector cells and under 1% in naive cells.

CD8+CD4-CCR7+CD45RA+ sorting gave the naive CD8 T cells. This sequence was found in a human donor in good health. Some libraries in this study had Jurkat cell RNA spiked in. Sequencing input: naive CD8+ T cells from blood, with Jurkat cell RNA spiked in. The subset: FACS-sorted CD8+CD4-CCR7+CD45RA+ naive T cells.

The CDR3, as DNA: TGTGCCAGCAGCCAAGAAGTTACAGATATGCAGTATTTT. Amino acids: CASSQEVTDMQYF. This rearrangement joins TRBV4-2 to TRBJ2-3, with no clear D. The length of the CDR3 is 13 residues. Germline assignment: CDR1 LGHNA and CDR2 YNFKEQ.